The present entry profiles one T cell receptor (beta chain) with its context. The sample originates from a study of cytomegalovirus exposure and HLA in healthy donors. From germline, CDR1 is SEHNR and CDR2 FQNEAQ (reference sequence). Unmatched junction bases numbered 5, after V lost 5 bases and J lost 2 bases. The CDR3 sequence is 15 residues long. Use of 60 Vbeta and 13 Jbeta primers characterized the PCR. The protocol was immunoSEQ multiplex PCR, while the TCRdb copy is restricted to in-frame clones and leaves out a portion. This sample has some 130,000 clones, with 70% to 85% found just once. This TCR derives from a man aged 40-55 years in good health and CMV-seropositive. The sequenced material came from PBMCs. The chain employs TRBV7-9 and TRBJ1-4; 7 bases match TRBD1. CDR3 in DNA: TGTGCCAGCAGCCCCCTCAGGGGGACTAATGAAAAACTGTTTTTT. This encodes CASSPLRGTNEKLFF.